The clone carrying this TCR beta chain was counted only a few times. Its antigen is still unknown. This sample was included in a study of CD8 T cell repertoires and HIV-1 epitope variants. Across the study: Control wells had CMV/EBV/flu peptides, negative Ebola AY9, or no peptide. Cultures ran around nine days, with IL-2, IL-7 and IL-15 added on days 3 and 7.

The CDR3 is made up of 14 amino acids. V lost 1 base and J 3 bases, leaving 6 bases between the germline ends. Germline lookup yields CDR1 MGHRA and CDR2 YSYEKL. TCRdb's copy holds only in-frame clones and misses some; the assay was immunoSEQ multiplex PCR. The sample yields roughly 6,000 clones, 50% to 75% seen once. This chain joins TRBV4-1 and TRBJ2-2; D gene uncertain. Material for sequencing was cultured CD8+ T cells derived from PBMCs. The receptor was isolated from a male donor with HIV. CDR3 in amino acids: CASSQGGHTGELFF. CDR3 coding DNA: TGCGCCAGCAGCCAAGGAGGCCACACCGGGGAGCTGTTTTTT.